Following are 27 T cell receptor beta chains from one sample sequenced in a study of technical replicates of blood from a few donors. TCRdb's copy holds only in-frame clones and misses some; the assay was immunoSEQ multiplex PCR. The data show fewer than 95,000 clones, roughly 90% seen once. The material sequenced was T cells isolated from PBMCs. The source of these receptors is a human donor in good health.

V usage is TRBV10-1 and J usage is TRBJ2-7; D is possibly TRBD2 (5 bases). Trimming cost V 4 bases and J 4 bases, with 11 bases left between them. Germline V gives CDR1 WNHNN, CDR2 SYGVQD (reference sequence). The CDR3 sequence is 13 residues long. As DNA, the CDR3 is TGCGCCAGCAGTGTTGGACTCAGTTACGAGCAGTACTTC. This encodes CASSVGLSYEQYF.

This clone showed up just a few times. The CDR3 spells CASRSSASSYNEQFF. Written as DNA, the CDR3 is TGTGCCAGCAGGTCTAGCGCGAGCTCCTACAATGAGCAGTTCTTC. The chain carries TRBV13 and TRBJ2-1; possibly TRBD2 for D (6 bases). Germline loops: CDR1 PRHDT, CDR2 FYEKMQ (reference sequence). V gave up 6 bases and J gave up 0 bases, with 12 bases separating them. The CDR3 spans 15 residues.

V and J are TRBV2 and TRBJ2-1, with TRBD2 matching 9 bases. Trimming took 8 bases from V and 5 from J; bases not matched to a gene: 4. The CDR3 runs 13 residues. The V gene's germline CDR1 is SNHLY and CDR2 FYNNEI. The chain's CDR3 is CASLVAGDNEQFF. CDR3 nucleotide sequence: TGTGCCAGCTTGGTAGCGGGGGACAATGAGCAGTTCTTC.

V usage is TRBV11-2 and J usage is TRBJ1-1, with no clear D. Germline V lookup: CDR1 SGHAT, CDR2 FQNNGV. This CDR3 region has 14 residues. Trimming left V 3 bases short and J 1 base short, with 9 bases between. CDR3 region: CASSFTARNTEAFF. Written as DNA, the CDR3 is TGTGCCAGCAGCTTCACAGCAAGGAACACTGAAGCTTTCTTT.

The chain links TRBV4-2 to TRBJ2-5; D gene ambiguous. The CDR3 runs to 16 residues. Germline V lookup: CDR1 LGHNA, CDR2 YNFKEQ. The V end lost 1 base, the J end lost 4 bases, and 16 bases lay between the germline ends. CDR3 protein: CASSQGSWRSLETQYF. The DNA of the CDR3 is TGTGCCAGCAGCCAAGGATCATGGCGGAGTTTAGAGACCCAGTACTTC.

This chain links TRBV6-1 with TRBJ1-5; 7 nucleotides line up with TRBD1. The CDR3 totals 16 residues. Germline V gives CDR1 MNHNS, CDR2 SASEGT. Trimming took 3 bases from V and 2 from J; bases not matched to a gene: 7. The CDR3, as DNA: TGTGCCAGCAGTGAGTGGGACAGAGCGGGCAATCAGCCCCAGCATTTT. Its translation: CASSEWDRAGNQPQHF.

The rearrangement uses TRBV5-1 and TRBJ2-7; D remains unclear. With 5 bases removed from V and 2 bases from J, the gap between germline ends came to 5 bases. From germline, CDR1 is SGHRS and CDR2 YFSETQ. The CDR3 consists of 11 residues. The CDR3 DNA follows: TGCGCCAGCAGTTCCACCTACGAGCAGTACTTC. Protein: CASSSTYEQYF.

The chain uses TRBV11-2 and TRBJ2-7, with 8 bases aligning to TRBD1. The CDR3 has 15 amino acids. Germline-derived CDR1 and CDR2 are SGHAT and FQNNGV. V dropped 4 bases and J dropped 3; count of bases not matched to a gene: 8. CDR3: CASSYGTGGSYEQYF. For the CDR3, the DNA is TGTGCCAGCAGCTATGGGACAGGAGGTAGCTACGAGCAGTACTTC. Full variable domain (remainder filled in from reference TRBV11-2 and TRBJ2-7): EAGVAQSPRYKIIEKRQSVAFWCNPISGHATLYWYQQILGQGPKLLIQFQNNGVVDDSQLPKDRFSAERLKGVDSTLKIQPAKLEDSAVYLCASSYGTGGSYEQYFGPGTRLTVT.

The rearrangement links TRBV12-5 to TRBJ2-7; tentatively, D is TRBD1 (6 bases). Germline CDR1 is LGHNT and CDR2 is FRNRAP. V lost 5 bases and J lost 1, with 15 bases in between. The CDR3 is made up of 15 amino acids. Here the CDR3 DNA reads TGTGCTAGTGGTGCAGGGGCTCGAGGATCCTACGAGCAGTACTTC. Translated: CASGAGARGSYEQYF. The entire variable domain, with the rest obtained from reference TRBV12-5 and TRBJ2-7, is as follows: DARVTQTPRHKVTEMGQEVTMRCQPILGHNTVFWYRQTMMQGLELLAYFRNRAPLDDSGMPKDRFSAEMPDATLATLKIQPSEPRDSAVYFCASGAGARGSYEQYFGPGTRLTVT.

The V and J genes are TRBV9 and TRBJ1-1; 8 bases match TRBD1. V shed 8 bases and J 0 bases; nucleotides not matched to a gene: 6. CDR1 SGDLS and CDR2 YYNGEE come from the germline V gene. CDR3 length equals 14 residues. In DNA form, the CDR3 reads TGTGCCAGTGGCACAGGGGGGATGAACACTGAAGCTTTCTTT. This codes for CASGTGGMNTEAFF.

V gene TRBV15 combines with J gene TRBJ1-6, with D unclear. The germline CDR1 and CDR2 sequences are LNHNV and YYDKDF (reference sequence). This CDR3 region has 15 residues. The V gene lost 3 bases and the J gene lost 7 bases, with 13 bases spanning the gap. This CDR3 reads CATSSAGWVNSPLHF. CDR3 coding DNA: TGTGCCACCAGCAGTGCCGGGTGGGTGAATTCACCCCTCCACTTT.

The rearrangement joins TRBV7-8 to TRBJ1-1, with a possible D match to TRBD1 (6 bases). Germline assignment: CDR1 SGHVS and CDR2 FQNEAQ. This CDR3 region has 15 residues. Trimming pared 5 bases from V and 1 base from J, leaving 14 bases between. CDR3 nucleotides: TGTGCCAGCAGCCCGGCGGGGGCACGGAACACTGAAGCTTTCTTT. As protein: CASSPAGARNTEAFF.

The CDR3 nucleotides are TGTGCCATCAGTGAGGTCGACAGGGGGGCAGTTCAGCCCCAGCATTTT. As protein: CAISEVDRGAVQPQHF. The V gene is TRBV10-3, the J gene TRBJ1-5, with 9 bases identical to TRBD1. After removal of 2 bases from V and 6 bases from J, the junction contained 8 bases not matched to a gene. The CDR3 consists of 16 residues. Germline CDR1 and CDR2: ENHRY and SYGVKD.

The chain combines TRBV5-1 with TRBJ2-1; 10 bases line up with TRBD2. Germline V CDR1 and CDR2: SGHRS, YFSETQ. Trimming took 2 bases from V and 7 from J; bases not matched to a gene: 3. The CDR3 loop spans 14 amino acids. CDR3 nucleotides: TGCGCCAGCAGCTTCCTAGCGGGAGCTAATGAGCAGTTCTTC. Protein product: CASSFLAGANEQFF. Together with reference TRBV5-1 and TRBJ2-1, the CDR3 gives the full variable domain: KAGVTQTPRYLIKTRGQQVTLSCSPISGHRSVSWYQQTPGQGLQFLFEYFSETQRNKGNFPGRFSGRQFSNSRSEMNVSTLELGDSALYLCASSFLAGANEQFFGPGTRLTVL.

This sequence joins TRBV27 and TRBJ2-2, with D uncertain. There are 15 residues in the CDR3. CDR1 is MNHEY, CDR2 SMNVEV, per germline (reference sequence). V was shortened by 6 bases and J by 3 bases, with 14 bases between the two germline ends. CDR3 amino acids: CASRTREGDTGELFF. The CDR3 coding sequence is TGTGCCAGCAGAACACGAGAAGGAGACACCGGGGAGCTGTTTTTT.

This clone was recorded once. CDR3 in DNA: TGTGCCAGCAGCTTGGCGGAGACCCAGTACTTC. This encodes CASSLAETQYF. This sequence joins TRBV5-4 and TRBJ2-5; D uncertain. Germline CDR1 reads SGHNT; CDR2 reads YYREEE (reference sequence). The CDR3 totals 11 residues. V was trimmed by 0 bases and J by 5 bases, leaving 2 bases between them.

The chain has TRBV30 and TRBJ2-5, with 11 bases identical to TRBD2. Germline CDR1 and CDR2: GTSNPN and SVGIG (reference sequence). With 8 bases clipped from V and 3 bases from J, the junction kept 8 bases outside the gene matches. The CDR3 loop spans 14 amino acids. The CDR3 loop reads CAGRLAGGKETQYF. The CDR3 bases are TGTGCCGGACGTCTAGCGGGGGGAAAAGAGACCCAGTACTTC.

CDR3: CASSQDASASDTQYF. The CDR3 nucleotides read TGTGCCAGCAGCCAAGATGCTAGCGCCTCAGATACGCAGTATTTT. The V gene is TRBV4-2, the J gene TRBJ2-3; possibly TRBD2 for D (6 bases). V was clipped by 0 bases and J by 4 bases, with 11 bases between them. Germline V lookup: CDR1 LGHNA, CDR2 YNFKEQ. The CDR3 covers 15 residues.

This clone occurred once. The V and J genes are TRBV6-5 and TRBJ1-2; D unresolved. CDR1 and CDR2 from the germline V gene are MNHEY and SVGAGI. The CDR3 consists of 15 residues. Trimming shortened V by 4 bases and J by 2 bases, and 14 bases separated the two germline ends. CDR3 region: CASSSPYATNYGYTF. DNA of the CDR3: TGTGCCAGCAGTTCCCCTTACGCTACGAACTATGGCTACACCTTC.

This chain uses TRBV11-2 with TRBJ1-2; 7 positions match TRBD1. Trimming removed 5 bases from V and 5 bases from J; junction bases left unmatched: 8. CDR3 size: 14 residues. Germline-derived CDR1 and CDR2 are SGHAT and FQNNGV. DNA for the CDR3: TGTGCCAGCAGCCGCCCGGGACAGAAATATGGCTACACCTTC. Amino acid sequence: CASSRPGQKYGYTF.

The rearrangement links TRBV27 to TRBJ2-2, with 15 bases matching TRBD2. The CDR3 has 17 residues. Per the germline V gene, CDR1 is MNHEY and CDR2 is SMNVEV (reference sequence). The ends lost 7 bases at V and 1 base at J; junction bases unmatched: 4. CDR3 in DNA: TGTGCCAGCACCGGACTAGCGGGAGGGTTGAACACCGGGGAGCTGTTTTTT. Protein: CASTGLAGGLNTGELFF.

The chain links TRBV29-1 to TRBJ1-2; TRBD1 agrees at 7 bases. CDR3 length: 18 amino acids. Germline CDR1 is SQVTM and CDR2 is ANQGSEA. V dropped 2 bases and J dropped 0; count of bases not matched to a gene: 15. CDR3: CSVEKGPHRGTSNYGYTF. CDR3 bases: TGCAGCGTTGAAAAAGGGCCTCACAGGGGAACCTCTAACTATGGCTACACCTTC.

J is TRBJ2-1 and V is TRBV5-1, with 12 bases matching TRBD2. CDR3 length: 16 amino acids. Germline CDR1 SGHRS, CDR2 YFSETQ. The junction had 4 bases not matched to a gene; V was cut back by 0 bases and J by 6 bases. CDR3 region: CASSLGASGGANEQFF. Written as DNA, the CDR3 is TGCGCCAGCAGCTTGGGGGCTAGCGGGGGGGCCAATGAGCAGTTCTTC.

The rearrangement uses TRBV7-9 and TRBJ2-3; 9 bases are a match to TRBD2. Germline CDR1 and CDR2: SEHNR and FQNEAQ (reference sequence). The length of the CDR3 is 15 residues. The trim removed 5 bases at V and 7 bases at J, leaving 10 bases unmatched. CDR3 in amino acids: CASSPRGGGSNTQYF. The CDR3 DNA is TGTGCCAGCAGCCCGCGGGGGGGAGGTTCAAATACGCAGTATTTT.

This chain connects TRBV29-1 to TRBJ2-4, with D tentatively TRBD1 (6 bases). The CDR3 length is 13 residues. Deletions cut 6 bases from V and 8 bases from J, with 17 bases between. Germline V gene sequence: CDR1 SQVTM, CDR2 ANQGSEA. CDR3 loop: CSVRGRLIDIQYF. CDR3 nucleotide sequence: TGCAGCGTCAGGGGCAGGTTGATAGACATTCAGTACTTC.

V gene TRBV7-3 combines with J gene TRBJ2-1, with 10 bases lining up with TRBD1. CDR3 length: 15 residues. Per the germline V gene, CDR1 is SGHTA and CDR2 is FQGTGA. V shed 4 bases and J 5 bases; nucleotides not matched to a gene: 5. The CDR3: CASSSAGTGDNEQFF. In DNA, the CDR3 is TGTGCCAGCAGCTCCGCCGGGACAGGGGACAATGAGCAGTTCTTC.

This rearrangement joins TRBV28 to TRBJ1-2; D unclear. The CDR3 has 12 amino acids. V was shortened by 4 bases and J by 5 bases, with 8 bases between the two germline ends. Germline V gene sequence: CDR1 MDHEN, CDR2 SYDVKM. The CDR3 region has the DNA TGTGCCAGCAGTTCGGGAGATTATGGCTACACCTTC. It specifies CASSSGDYGYTF.